Each of the 4 T cell receptor beta chains below was sequenced from the same sample in a study of blood T cell repertoires in COVID-19. Assay: immunoSEQ multiplex PCR; the TCRdb copy retains only in-frame clones and omits some. The data show some 330,000 clones, with 88% seen just once and roughly 4% held by the top ten. Sequences were obtained from peripheral blood. These receptors came from a woman between 45 and 65 years old with active or convalescent COVID-19.

The chain couples TRBV19 to TRBJ2-5; 10 positions agree with TRBD1. V trimming: 6 bases; J trimming: 4 bases; junction bases outside the gene matches: 5. CDR3 length: 14 residues. Germline loops: CDR1 LNHDA, CDR2 SQIVND (reference sequence). As DNA, the CDR3 is TGTGCCAGTAGCCGGGACAGGGGTATAGAGACCCAGTACTTC. As protein: CASSRDRGIETQYF. The variable domain in full, with the rest retrieved from reference TRBV19 and TRBJ2-5, is DGGITQSPKYLFRKEGQNVTLSCEQNLNHDAMYWYRQDPGQGLRLIYYSQIVNDFQKGDIAEGYSVSREKKESFPLTVTSAQKNPTAFYLCASSRDRGIETQYFGPGTRLLVL.

The rearrangement uses TRBV7-9 and TRBJ2-2; 9 positions agree with TRBD1. CDR1 SEHNR and CDR2 FQNEAQ come from the germline V gene (reference sequence). Trimming removed 4 bases from V and 12 bases from J; junction bases left unmatched: 3. The CDR3 spans 12 residues. The CDR3 region is CASSYNRGQLFF. Written as DNA, the CDR3 is TGTGCCAGCAGCTACAACAGGGGGCAGCTGTTTTTT. The full variable domain, completed using reference TRBV7-9 and TRBJ2-2, is DTGVSQNPRHKITKRGQNVTFRCDPISEHNRLYWYRQTLGQGPEFLTYFQNEAQLEKSRLLSDRFSAERPKGSFSTLEIQRTEQGDSAMYLCASSYNRGQLFFGEGSRLTVL.

This clone came up once. V is TRBV10-3 and J is TRBJ1-5; 12 nucleotides align to TRBD1. Trimming cost V 3 bases and J 1 base; bases outside gene matches: 4. Germline V gene lookup returns CDR1 ENHRY and CDR2 SYGVKD. The CDR3 loop spans 17 amino acids. CDR3 sequence: CAISDPGQGASNQPQHF. The CDR3 nucleotides are TGTGCCATCAGTGATCCGGGACAGGGGGCCAGCAATCAGCCCCAGCATTTT.

This clone was seen a few times. The chain carries TRBV6-5 and TRBJ1-1, with TRBD1 matching over 9 bases. This CDR3 has 13 amino acids. Per the germline V gene, CDR1 is MNHEY and CDR2 is SVGAGI. Trimming took 6 bases from V and 4 from J; bases not matched to a gene: 3. DNA of the CDR3: TGTGCCAGCAGAAGGGGACAGGGCACTGAAGCTTTCTTT. This encodes CASRRGQGTEAFF.